This note documents a single TCR beta chain sequence. The sample comes from a study of CD8 T cells in Susac syndrome. Germline V lookup: CDR1 MGHRA, CDR2 YSYEKL. Trimming cost V 2 bases and J 6 bases, with 14 bases left between them. The CDR3 has 15 amino acids. RNA was extracted with the RNeasy kit, and a quantity of about 0.45 to 1 ug was reverse transcribed using random hexamers. Across 54 Vbeta and 13 Jbeta, immunoSEQ multiplex PCR amplified TCR beta CDR3. TCRdb called the immunoSEQ multiplex PCR reads again in MiXCR, with one record for every CDR3 protein. The data show about 80,000 distinct CDR3 sequences, roughly 93% seen once. The authors carried out high-throughput sequencing of TCR beta. They applied it to CD8+ and CD4+ T cells obtained from blood.

The chain is built from TRBV4-1 and TRBJ2-1; D call uncertain. The source of this sequence is a human donor in good health. What was sequenced was CD8+ T cells from PBMCs. The CDR3 sequence: CASSQYRDNPNEQFF. The DNA for the CDR3 is TGCGCCAGCAGCCAATATAGGGATAATCCCAATGAGCAGTTCTTC.